The 9 T cell receptor beta chains presented below share a single source sample, sequenced in a study of cytomegalovirus exposure and HLA in healthy donors. PCR was performed using 60 Vbeta and 13 Jbeta primers. Sequencing was performed with immunoSEQ multiplex PCR; in TCRdb, only in-frame clones are kept and a portion is missing. Here the sample spans about 120,000 clones, approximately 65% being singletons. Sample: PBMCs. All receptors derive from a man between 18 and 29 years old in good health and CMV-seronegative.

This clone was picked up one time. The chain combines TRBV28 with TRBJ1-4; weak D call: TRBD1 (5 bases). Deletions cut 6 bases from V and 6 bases from J, with 8 bases between. The CDR3 length is 12 residues. CDR1 MDHEN and CDR2 SYDVKM come from the germline V gene. The CDR3 is CASRGGYEKLFF. The CDR3 bases are TGTGCCAGCAGGGGGGGGTATGAAAAACTGTTTTTT.

This chain joins TRBV28 and TRBJ1-1, with TRBD1 identical over 8 bases. V lost 5 bases and J lost 5; bases outside the gene matches: 7. This CDR3 is built from 14 residues. Germline V gene data show CDR1 as MDHEN and CDR2 as SYDVKM. The CDR3 sequence: CASSPPDRATEAFF. In nucleotides, the CDR3 is TGTGCCAGCAGTCCCCCGGACAGGGCGACTGAAGCTTTCTTT.

V is TRBV28 and J is TRBJ2-7; D gene ambiguous. V was clipped by 2 bases and J by 4 bases, with 6 bases between them. The V gene's germline CDR1 is MDHEN and CDR2 SYDVKM. The CDR3 extends over 12 amino acids. CDR3 amino acids: CASSLIVYEQYF. CDR3 sequence (DNA): TGTGCCAGCAGTTTAATCGTATACGAGCAGTACTTC.

CDR3 amino acids: CASSVDLPDEQYF. The CDR3 DNA reads as TGTGCCAGCAGCGTAGATCTCCCTGACGAGCAGTACTTC. This chain connects TRBV9 to TRBJ2-7; D is undetermined. The CDR3 totals 13 residues. Trimming removed 0 bases from V and 5 bases from J, with 9 bases in between. CDR1 SGDLS and CDR2 YYNGEE come from the germline V gene. The full variable domain, rest sourced from reference TRBV9 and TRBJ2-7, is DSGVTQTPKHLITATGQRVTLRCSPRSGDLSVYWYQQSLDQGLQFLIQYYNGEERAKGNILERFSAQQFPDLHSELNLSSLELGDSALYFCASSVDLPDEQYFGPGTRLTVT.

J is TRBJ2-7 and V is TRBV6-5; D is perhaps TRBD1 (6 bases). Germline V gene lookup returns CDR1 MNHEY and CDR2 SVGAGI. Trimming cost V 6 bases and J 2 bases, with 8 bases left between them. CDR3 length: 12 residues. The DNA of the CDR3 is TGTGCCAGCAGACAGGGAACCTACGAGCAGTACTTC. This encodes CASRQGTYEQYF.

The chain has TRBV18 and TRBJ1-4, with D hard to call. CDR1 and CDR2 from the germline V gene are KGHSH and LQKENI. The ends were cut back, 3 bases at V and 7 bases at J, with 6 bases in the middle. This CDR3 contains 12 residues. CDR3 DNA sequence: TGTGCCAGCTCACCGGGGAGTGAAAAACTGTTTTTT. It yields the protein CASSPGSEKLFF.

V gene TRBV15 combines with J gene TRBJ1-5, with 8 bases that match TRBD1. The germline gives CDR1 LNHNV, CDR2 YYDKDF (reference sequence). Trimming took 4 bases from V and 2 from J; bases not matched to a gene: 4. The CDR3 consists of 15 residues. The DNA of the CDR3 is TGTGCCACCAGCAAGACAGGGGACGGCAATCAGCCCCAGCATTTT. Translating gives CATSKTGDGNQPQHF.

This chain joins TRBV6-1 and TRBJ1-5, with 7 bases lining up with TRBD1. This CDR3 is 13 amino acids long. Per germline, CDR1 MNHNS and CDR2 SASEGT. Unmatched junction bases numbered 5, after V lost 5 bases and J lost 7 bases. In nucleotides, the CDR3 is TGTGCCAGCAGTCGACAGGGATGGCAGCCCCAGCATTTT. Protein product: CASSRQGWQPQHF.

The rearrangement uses TRBV29-1 and TRBJ2-1; TRBD2 matches at 7 bases. CDR1 is SQVTM, CDR2 ANQGSEA, per germline. CDR3 length: 15 amino acids. J was trimmed by 0 bases and V by 6 bases; bases with no gene match: 8. Here the CDR3 DNA reads TGCAGCGTAAACCCTAGCGGCAGCTCCTACAATGAGCAGTTCTTC. Amino acid sequence: CSVNPSGSSYNEQFF.